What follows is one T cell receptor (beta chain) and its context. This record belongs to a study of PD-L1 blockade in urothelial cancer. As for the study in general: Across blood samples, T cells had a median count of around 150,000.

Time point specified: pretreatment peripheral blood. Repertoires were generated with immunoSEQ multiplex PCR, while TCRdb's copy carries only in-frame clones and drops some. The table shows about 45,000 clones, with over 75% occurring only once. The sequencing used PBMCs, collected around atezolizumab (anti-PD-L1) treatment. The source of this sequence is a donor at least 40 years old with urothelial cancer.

CDR3 region: CASSPGQRGTGELFF. For the CDR3, the DNA is TGTGCCAGCAGCCCGGGACAGCGTGGCACCGGGGAGCTGTTTTTT. The V and J genes are TRBV5-8 and TRBJ2-2, with 7 bases aligning to TRBD1. The V and J ends lost 4 bases and 4 bases, in that order; junction bases with no gene match: 7. The CDR3 loop spans 15 amino acids. Germline CDR1 is SGHTS and CDR2 is YDEGEE.